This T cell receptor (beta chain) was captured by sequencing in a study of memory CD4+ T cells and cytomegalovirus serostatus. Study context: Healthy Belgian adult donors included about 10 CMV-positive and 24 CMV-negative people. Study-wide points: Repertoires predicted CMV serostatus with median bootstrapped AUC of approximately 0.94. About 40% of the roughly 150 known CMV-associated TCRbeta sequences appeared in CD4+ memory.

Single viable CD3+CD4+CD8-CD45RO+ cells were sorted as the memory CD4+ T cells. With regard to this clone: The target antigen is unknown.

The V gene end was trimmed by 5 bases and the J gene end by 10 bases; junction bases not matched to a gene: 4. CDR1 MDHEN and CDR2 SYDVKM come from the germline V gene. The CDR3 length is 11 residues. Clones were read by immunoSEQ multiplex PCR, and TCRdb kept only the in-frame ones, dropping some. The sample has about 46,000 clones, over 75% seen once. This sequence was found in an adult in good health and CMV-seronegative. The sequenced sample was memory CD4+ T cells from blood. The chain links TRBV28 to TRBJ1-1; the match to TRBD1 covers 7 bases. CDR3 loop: CASSGHRGAFF. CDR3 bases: TGTGCCAGCAGTGGTCACAGGGGAGCTTTCTTT.